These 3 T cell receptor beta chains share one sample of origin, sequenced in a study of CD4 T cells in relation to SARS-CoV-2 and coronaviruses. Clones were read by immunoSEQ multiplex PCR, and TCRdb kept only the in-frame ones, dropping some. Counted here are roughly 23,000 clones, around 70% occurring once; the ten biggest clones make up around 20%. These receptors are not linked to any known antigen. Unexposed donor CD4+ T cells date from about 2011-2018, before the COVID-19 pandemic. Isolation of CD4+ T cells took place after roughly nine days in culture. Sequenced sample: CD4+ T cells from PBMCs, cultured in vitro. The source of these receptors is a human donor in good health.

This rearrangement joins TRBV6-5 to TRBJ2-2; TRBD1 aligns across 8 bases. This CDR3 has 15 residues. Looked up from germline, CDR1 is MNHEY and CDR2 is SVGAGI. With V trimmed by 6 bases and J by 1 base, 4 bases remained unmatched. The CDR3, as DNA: TGTGCCAGCAGCCCCGGACAGGGGAACACCGGGGAGCTGTTTTTT. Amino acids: CASSPGQGNTGELFF.

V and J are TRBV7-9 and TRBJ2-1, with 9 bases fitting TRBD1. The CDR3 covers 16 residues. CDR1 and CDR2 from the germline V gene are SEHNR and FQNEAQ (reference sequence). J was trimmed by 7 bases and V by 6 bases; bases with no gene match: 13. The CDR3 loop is CASSQFGQGRLNEQFF. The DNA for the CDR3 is TGTGCCAGCAGTCAATTCGGACAGGGGCGCTTAAATGAGCAGTTCTTC.

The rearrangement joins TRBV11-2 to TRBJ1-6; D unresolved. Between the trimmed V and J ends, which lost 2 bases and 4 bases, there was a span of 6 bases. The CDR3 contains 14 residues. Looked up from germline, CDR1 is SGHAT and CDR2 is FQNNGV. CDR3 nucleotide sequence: TGTGCCAGCAGCTTATTTGGTTATAATTCACCCCTCCACTTT. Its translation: CASSLFGYNSPLHF.